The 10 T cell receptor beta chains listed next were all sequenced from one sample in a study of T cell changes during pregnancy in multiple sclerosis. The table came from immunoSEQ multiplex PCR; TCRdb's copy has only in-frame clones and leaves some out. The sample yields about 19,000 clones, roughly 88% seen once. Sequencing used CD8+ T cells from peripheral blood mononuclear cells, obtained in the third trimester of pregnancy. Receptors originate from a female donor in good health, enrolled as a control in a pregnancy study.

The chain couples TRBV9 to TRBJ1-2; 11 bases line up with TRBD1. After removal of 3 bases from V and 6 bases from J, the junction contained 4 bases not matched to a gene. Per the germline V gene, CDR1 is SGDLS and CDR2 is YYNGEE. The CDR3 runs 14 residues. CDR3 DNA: TGTGCCAGCAGCGGGACAGGGGGCGAGAATGGCTACACCTTC. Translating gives CASSGTGGENGYTF.

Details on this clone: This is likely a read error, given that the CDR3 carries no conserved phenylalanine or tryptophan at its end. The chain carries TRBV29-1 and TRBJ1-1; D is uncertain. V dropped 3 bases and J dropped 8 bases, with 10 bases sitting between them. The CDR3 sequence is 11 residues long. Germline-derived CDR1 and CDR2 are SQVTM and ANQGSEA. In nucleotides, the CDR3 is TGCAGCGTTGAGCTCGGACTCGAAGCTTTCCTT. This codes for CSVELGLEAFL.

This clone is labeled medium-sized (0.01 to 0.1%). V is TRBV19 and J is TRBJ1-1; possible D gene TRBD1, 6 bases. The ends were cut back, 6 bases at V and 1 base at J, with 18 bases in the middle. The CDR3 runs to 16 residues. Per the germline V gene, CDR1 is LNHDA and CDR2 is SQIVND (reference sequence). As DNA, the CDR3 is TGTGCCAGTAGATTGGGCACAGGGTACCCGAACACTGAAGCTTTCTTT. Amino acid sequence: CASRLGTGYPNTEAFF. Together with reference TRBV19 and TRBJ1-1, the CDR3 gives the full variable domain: DGGITQSPKYLFRKEGQNVTLSCEQNLNHDAMYWYRQDPGQGLRLIYYSQIVNDFQKGDIAEGYSVSREKKESFPLTVTSAQKNPTAFYLCASRLGTGYPNTEAFFGQGTRLTVV.

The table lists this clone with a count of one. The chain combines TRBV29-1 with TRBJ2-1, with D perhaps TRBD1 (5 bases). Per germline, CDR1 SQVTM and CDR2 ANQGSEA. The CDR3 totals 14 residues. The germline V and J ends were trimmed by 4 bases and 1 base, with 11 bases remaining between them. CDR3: CSVGGSLSYNEQFF. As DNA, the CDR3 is TGCAGCGTTGGGGGCAGCCTGTCCTACAATGAGCAGTTCTTC.

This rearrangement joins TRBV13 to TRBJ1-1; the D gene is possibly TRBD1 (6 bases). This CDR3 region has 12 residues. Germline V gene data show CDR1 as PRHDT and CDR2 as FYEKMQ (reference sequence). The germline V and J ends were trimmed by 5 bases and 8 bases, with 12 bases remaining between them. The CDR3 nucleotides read TGTGCCAGCAGCCCCCCCGACAGGGAAGCTTTCTTT. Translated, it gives CASSPPDREAFF.

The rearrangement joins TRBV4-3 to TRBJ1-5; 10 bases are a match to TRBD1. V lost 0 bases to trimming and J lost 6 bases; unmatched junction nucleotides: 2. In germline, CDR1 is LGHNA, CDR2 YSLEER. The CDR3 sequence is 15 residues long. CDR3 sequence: CASSQDGTGVQPQHF. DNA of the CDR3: TGCGCCAGCAGCCAAGACGGGACAGGGGTTCAGCCCCAGCATTTT.

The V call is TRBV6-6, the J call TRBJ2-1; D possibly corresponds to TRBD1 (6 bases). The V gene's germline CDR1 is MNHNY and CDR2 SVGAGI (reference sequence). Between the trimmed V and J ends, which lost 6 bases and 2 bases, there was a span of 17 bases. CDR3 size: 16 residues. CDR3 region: CASSPLIQGPYNEQFF. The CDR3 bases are TGTGCCAGCAGCCCCTTGATACAGGGCCCCTACAATGAGCAGTTCTTC.

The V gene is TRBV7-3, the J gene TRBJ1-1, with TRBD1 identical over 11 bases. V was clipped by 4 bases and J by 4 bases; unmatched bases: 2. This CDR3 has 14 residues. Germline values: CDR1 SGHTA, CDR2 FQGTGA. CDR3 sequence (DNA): TGTGCCAGCAGCTCAGGGACAGGGGGCACTGAAGCTTTCTTT. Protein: CASSSGTGGTEAFF.

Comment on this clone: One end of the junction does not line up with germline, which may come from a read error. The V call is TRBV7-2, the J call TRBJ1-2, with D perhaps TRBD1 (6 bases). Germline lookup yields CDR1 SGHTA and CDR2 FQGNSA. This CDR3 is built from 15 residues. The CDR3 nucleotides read TGTGCCAGCAGCGTCGGTAGGGACACTAACTATGGCTACGCCTTC. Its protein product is CASSVGRDTNYGYAF.

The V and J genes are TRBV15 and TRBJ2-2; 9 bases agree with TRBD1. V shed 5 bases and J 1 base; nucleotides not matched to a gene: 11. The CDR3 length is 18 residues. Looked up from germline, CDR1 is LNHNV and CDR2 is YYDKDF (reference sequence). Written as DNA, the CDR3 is TGTGCCACCAGCGCACGCGGCAGGGACAGGGTGAACACCGGGGAGCTGTTTTTT. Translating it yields CATSARGRDRVNTGELFF.